What follows are 16 T cell receptor beta chains derived from one specimen sequenced in a study of human T cells and chemical hapten exposure listed by TCRdb under 2021. Total RNA was extracted from unfractionated whole blood that had been collected in Tempus Blood RNA tubes. Receptor amplification or capture employed 5' RACE. For sequencing, an Illumina MiSeq was employed. TCRdb's own reprocessing of the public reads used fastp at Q25 and MiXCR and kept productive beta chains. Rows with a matching CDR3 protein are joined into one entry that keeps the most common DNA and genes. For this sample there are 130,000 or so distinct CDR3 sequences; about 4% appear just once. Clones ranked in the top ten supply 1.3% to 1.5% of the sample. Every receptor here comes from a female donor in good health.

This clonotype was observed at least ten times. The V and J genes are TRBV6-5 and TRBJ1-2; D remains unclear. The CDR3 is made up of 14 amino acids. V was trimmed by 2 bases and J by 0 bases, leaving 7 bases between them. Germline V gene sequence: CDR1 MNHEY, CDR2 SVGAGI. CDR3 protein: CASSYRTANYGYTF. CDR3 DNA: TGTGCCAGCAGTTACAGGACGGCTAACTATGGCTACACCTTC.

This clonotype came up many times. The V and J genes are TRBV5-6 and TRBJ2-7, with TRBD1 matching 9 bases. The CDR3 runs 15 residues. V shed 2 bases, J shed 5 bases, and the junction held 8 bases outside the gene matches. Germline V gives CDR1 SGHDT, CDR2 YYEEEE. The CDR3 nucleotides read TGTGCCAGCAGCTTAAAACAGGGGGCGTTGAACGAGCAGTACTTC. Protein: CASSLKQGALNEQYF.

This clonotype was detected many times. This chain uses TRBV5-6 with TRBJ1-6, with a weak D call TRBD1 (5 bases). Trimming left V 2 bases short and J 6 bases short, with 12 bases between. CDR3 length: 15 amino acids. The V gene's germline CDR1 is SGHDT and CDR2 YYEEEE. CDR3 sequence reads: CASSFWDRVNSPLHF. CDR3 coding DNA: TGTGCCAGCAGCTTTTGGGACCGGGTTAATTCACCCCTCCACTTT. The whole variable domain, remainder taken from reference TRBV5-6 and TRBJ1-6, is DAGVTQSPTHLIKTRGQQVTLRCSPKSGHDTVSWYQQALGQGPQFIFQYYEEEERQRGNFPDRFSGHQFPNYSSELNVNALLLGDSALYLCASSFWDRVNSPLHFGNGTRLTVT.

This clonotype was observed many times. For the CDR3, the DNA is TGCGCCAGCAGCCCGGAGGCAGTCACAGATACGCAGTATTTT. Protein product: CASSPEAVTDTQYF. The chain uses TRBV5-1 and TRBJ2-3, with D perhaps matching TRBD2 (5 bases). V was trimmed by 4 bases and J by 2 bases, leaving 11 bases between them. CDR1 SGHRS and CDR2 YFSETQ come from the germline V gene. The CDR3 length is 14 residues.

This clonotype showed up just a few times. The gene calls are TRBV4-3 and TRBJ2-2; D remains unclear. There are 16 residues in the CDR3. Looked up from germline, CDR1 is LGHNA and CDR2 is YSLEER. The ends were cut back, 1 base at V and 7 bases at J, with 16 bases in the middle. The CDR3, as DNA: TGCGCCAGCAGCCAAGCCTTAGATCAGATTTTCGGGGAGCTGTTTTTT. Translation gives CASSQALDQIFGELFF.

This clonotype was picked up many times. This chain links TRBV20-1 with TRBJ1-5, with a tentative D call TRBD1 (6 bases). V lost 0 bases and J 5 bases, leaving 17 bases between the germline ends. This CDR3 has 16 amino acids. Germline V gene sequence: CDR1 DFQATT, CDR2 SNEGSKA (reference sequence). This CDR3 reads CSARDPGRGMDQPQHF. DNA of the CDR3: TGCAGTGCTAGAGATCCGGGCAGGGGAATGGATCAGCCCCAGCATTTT.

This clonotype has ten or more counts. The genes are TRBV6-5 and TRBJ1-1; 10 nucleotides match TRBD1. Trimming took 6 bases from V and 9 from J; bases not matched to a gene: 13. The CDR3 covers 15 residues. Germline V gene lookup returns CDR1 MNHEY and CDR2 SVGAGI. CDR3 in DNA: TGTGCCAGCAGCTACGTCGGGACAGGGGATACGCAAGCTTTCTTT. It codes for CASSYVGTGDTQAFF.

This clonotype was detected ten times or more. The CDR3 sequence: CSATLRRDQETQYF. In nucleotides, the CDR3 is TGCAGTGCAACCCTTCGGCGGGACCAAGAGACCCAGTACTTC. The J gene is TRBJ2-5, the V gene TRBV20-1; D is possibly TRBD2 (5 bases). This CDR3 is 14 amino acids long. Germline CDR1 and CDR2: DFQATT and SNEGSKA (reference sequence). Deletions cut 6 bases from V and 0 bases from J, with 14 bases between.

This clonotype was detected ten times or more. The V call is TRBV20-1, the J call TRBJ2-3; 10 nucleotides match TRBD2. Trimming took 0 bases from V and 0 from J; bases not matched to a gene: 3. Germline lookup yields CDR1 DFQATT and CDR2 SNEGSKA (reference sequence). This CDR3 region has 16 residues. CDR3 in DNA: TGCAGTGCTAGAGACCTAGCGGGGGTGAGCACAGATACGCAGTATTTT. Protein sequence: CSARDLAGVSTDTQYF.

There are many counts of this clonotype. This rearrangement joins TRBV6-2 or TRBV6-3 to TRBJ2-7; D is unresolved. V lost 0 bases, J lost 0 bases, and 6 bases lay in between. CDR1 and CDR2 (germline): MNHEY, SVGEGT. The CDR3 loop spans 14 amino acids. CDR3 protein: CASSYSHTSYEQYF. In DNA, the CDR3 is TGTGCCAGCAGTTACTCGCACACCTCCTACGAGCAGTACTTC.

The table lists this clonotype with many counts. The chain uses TRBV6-5 and TRBJ1-5, with D unclear. V was pared by 5 bases and J by 4 bases, with 12 bases between. Germline CDR1 reads MNHEY; CDR2 reads SVGAGI. This CDR3 contains 14 residues. CDR3 amino acids: CASSRGGWNQPQHF. The CDR3 DNA sequence: TGTGCCAGCAGTCGGGGAGGTTGGAATCAGCCCCAGCATTTT.

In its sample, this clonotype was seen many times. The chain joins TRBV7-9 to TRBJ1-5, with D unresolved. This CDR3 has 12 residues. V was trimmed by 4 bases and J by 4 bases, leaving 5 bases between them. In germline, CDR1 is SEHNR, CDR2 FQNEAQ (reference sequence). CDR3 amino acids: CASSSTNQPQHF. CDR3 coding DNA: TGTGCCAGCAGCTCTACAAATCAGCCCCAGCATTTT.

This clonotype was observed many times. This chain joins TRBV25-1 and TRBJ1-1, with no clear D. Germline V gene data show CDR1 as MGHDK and CDR2 as SYGVNS. Deletions cut 2 bases from V and 7 bases from J, with 11 bases between. The CDR3 runs 13 residues. CDR3 nucleotides: TGTGCCAGCAGTGAAGGTGGCAGGAGTGAAGCTTTCTTT. Translating it yields CASSEGGRSEAFF.

This clonotype was observed at least ten times. The V call is TRBV4-1, the J call TRBJ2-5; D perhaps matches TRBD2 (5 bases). The V gene's germline CDR1 is MGHRA and CDR2 YSYEKL. Trimming removed 4 bases from V and 3 bases from J, with 9 bases in between. The CDR3 length is 13 residues. The CDR3 spells CASSLGLKETQYF. The CDR3 DNA reads as TGCGCCAGCAGCCTCGGACTGAAAGAGACCCAGTACTTC.

This clonotype turned up a few times. The rearrangement links TRBV12-3 or TRBV12-4 to TRBJ1-6; TRBD1 is a possible D gene (5 bases). Trimming left V 6 bases short and J 0 bases short, with 12 bases between. The CDR3 loop spans 16 amino acids. DNA for the CDR3: TGTGCCAGCAGCCGGGACTCCTACTCCTATAATTCACCCCTCCACTTT. This translates into CASSRDSYSYNSPLHF.

The table lists this clonotype with a few counts. The chain has TRBV10-3 and TRBJ2-5, with D possibly called TRBD1 or TRBD2 (5 bases each). The CDR3 length is 14 residues. Trimming took 10 bases from V and 2 from J, leaving 17 bases between them. CDR1 is ENHRY, CDR2 SYGVKD, per germline. The CDR3 here is CATTQGRGQETQYF. CDR3 coding DNA: TGTGCCACCACTCAGGGAAGAGGGCAAGAGACCCAGTACTTC.